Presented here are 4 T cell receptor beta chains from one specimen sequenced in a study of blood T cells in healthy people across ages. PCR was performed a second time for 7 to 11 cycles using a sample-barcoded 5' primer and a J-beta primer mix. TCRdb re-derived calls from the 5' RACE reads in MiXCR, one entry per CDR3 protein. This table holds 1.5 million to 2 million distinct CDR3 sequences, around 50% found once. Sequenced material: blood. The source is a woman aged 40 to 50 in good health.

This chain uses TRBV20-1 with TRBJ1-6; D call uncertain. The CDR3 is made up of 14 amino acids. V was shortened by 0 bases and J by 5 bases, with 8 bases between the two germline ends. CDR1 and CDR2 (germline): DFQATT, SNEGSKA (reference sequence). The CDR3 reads CSARDFQNNSPLHF. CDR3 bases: TGCAGTGCTAGAGATTTCCAGAATAATTCACCCCTCCACTTT.

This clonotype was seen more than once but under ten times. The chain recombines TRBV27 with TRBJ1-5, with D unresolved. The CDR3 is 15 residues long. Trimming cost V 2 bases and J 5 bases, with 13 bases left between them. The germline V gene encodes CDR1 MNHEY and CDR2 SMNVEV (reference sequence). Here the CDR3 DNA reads TGTGCCAGCAGTTTAGCGGGGTGGAGGGATCAGCCCCAGCATTTT. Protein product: CASSLAGWRDQPQHF.

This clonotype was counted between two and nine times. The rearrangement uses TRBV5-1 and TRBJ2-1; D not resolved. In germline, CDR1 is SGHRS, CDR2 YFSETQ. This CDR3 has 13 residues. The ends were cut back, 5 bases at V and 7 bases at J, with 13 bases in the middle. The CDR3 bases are TGCGCCAGCAGACGAGGCGGTGGGAATGAGCAGTTCTTC. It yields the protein CASRRGGGNEQFF.

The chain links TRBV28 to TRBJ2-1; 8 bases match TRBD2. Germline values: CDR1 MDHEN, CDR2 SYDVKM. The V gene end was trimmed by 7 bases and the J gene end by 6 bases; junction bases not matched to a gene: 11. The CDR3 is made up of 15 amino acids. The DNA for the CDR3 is TGTGCCAGCACCCCGGGCGGGGGGTCCCCCAATGAGCAGTTCTTC. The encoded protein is CASTPGGGSPNEQFF.